One and the same sample provided the 25 T cell receptor beta chains below, sequenced in a study of cytomegalovirus exposure and HLA in healthy donors. PCR involved 60 Vbeta and 13 Jbeta primers. The repertoire was sequenced with immunoSEQ multiplex PCR; TCRdb's copy has only in-frame clones and lacks some. The sample comprises 80,000 or so clones, roughly 9.1% of which are singletons, and approximately 25% rests with the top ten. Specimen: PBMCs. Receptors originate from a man between 60 and 75 years old in good health and CMV-seropositive.

This clone showed up just a few times. The rearrangement uses TRBV20-1 and TRBJ2-5; D gene unclear. V was trimmed by 3 bases and J by 5 bases, leaving 7 bases between them. This CDR3 region has 11 residues. Germline V CDR1 and CDR2: DFQATT, SNEGSKA (reference sequence). The CDR3: CSASNGETQYF. Written as DNA, the CDR3 is TGCAGTGCTAGCAACGGGGAGACCCAGTACTTC.

This clone was found a few times. V gene TRBV25-1 combines with J gene TRBJ2-3; D gene unclear. V lost 7 bases and J 0 bases, leaving 8 bases between the germline ends. Germline V lookup: CDR1 MGHDK, CDR2 SYGVNS. The CDR3 is 13 residues long. The CDR3 reads CASKTESTDTQYF. DNA of the CDR3: TGTGCCAGCAAGACGGAGAGCACAGATACGCAGTATTTT.

This clone showed up just a few times. Relative to the germline gene, one junction end is altered; a read error may explain this. The chain uses TRBV7-7 and TRBJ2-2, with 11 nucleotides matching TRBD1. From germline, CDR1 is SSHAT and CDR2 FNYEAQ (reference sequence). The CDR3 length is 18 residues. The CDR3, as DNA: TGTGCTAGCAGCCAGCGACGAGGACAGGGGGCGACGACCGGGGAGCTGTTTTTT. Protein product: CASSQRRGQGATTGELFF.

This clone has more than one count but fewer than ten. The rearrangement uses TRBV28 and TRBJ2-5, with D perhaps matching TRBD2 (5 bases). The CDR3 extends over 14 amino acids. Trimming took 1 base from V and 3 from J, leaving 9 bases between them. Germline CDR1 is MDHEN and CDR2 is SYDVKM. CDR3: CASSLLAEEETQYF. The DNA of the CDR3 is TGTGCCAGCAGTTTATTGGCGGAGGAAGAGACCCAGTACTTC.

The V gene is TRBV5-1, the J gene TRBJ1-3; D unresolved. Germline loops: CDR1 SGHRS, CDR2 YFSETQ. V lost 0 bases and J lost 1, with 8 bases in between. The CDR3 has 15 residues. The CDR3 nucleotides read TGCGCCAGCAGCTTGGAAGTAGCTTCTGGAAACACCATATATTTT. Amino acid sequence: CASSLEVASGNTIYF.

The chain has TRBV11-2 and TRBJ1-6; D might be TRBD1 (6 bases). The germline V and J ends were trimmed by 4 bases and 4 bases, with 11 bases remaining between them. Per the germline V gene, CDR1 is SGHAT and CDR2 is FQNNGV. The CDR3 consists of 15 residues. The CDR3 loop is CASSSGQIYNSPLHF. The DNA of the CDR3 is TGTGCCAGCAGCTCTGGACAGATTTATAATTCACCCCTCCACTTT.

This chain joins TRBV19 and TRBJ2-5; D is perhaps TRBD1 (6 bases). This CDR3 region has 15 residues. Germline V gene sequence: CDR1 LNHDA, CDR2 SQIVND (reference sequence). V lost 1 base and J 5 bases, leaving 14 bases between the germline ends. This chain's CDR3 is CASSIGRGLQETQYF. The CDR3, as DNA: TGTGCCAGTAGTATAGGAAGGGGGTTACAGGAGACCCAGTACTTC.

This clone was counted only a few times. The chain is built from TRBV30 and TRBJ2-3, with TRBD2 identical over 10 bases. The CDR3 runs 16 residues. The ends lost 0 bases at V and 3 bases at J; junction bases unmatched: 6. CDR1 and CDR2 from the germline V gene are GTSNPN and SVGIG (reference sequence). The CDR3 DNA reads as TGTGCCTGGAGTGTACCTAGCGGGGGAGGTACAGATACGCAGTATTTT. It encodes CAWSVPSGGGTDTQYF.

The chain joins TRBV10-3 to TRBJ2-3; D may be TRBD1 (6 bases). Trimming pared 9 bases from V and 0 bases from J, leaving 10 bases between. Per germline, CDR1 ENHRY and CDR2 SYGVKD. CDR3 length: 13 amino acids. CDR3 residues: CAITGPSTDTQYF. In nucleotides, the CDR3 is TGTGCCATTACAGGGCCCAGCACAGATACGCAGTATTTT.

The gene calls are TRBV2 and TRBJ1-2; D may be TRBD1 (6 bases). Looked up from germline, CDR1 is SNHLY and CDR2 is FYNNEI. V gave up 2 bases and J gave up 5 bases, with 18 bases separating them. The CDR3 runs to 16 residues. This CDR3 is CASSEPQQGGGYGYTF. The CDR3 region has the DNA TGTGCCAGCAGTGAACCGCAGCAAGGGGGTGGTTATGGCTACACCTTC.

This clone was seen a few times. The genes are TRBV20-1 and TRBJ2-1, with D hard to call. Per germline, CDR1 DFQATT and CDR2 SNEGSKA (reference sequence). This CDR3 has 11 amino acids. With 6 bases removed from V and 10 bases from J, the gap between germline ends came to 13 bases. This CDR3 reads CSAPPFEEQFF. CDR3 nucleotides: TGCAGTGCCCCGCCCTTTGAGGAGCAGTTCTTC.

In its sample, this clone was seen a few times. V usage is TRBV15 and J usage is TRBJ2-1; 10 bases match TRBD2. The length of the CDR3 is 14 residues. CDR1 is LNHNV and CDR2 is YYDKDF in the germline V gene (reference sequence). With V trimmed by 2 bases and J by 8 bases, 3 bases remained unmatched. CDR3 sequence: CATSRLAGDDEQFF. As DNA, the CDR3 is TGTGCCACCAGCAGACTAGCGGGGGACGATGAGCAGTTCTTC.

In this sample, this clone turned up many times. Other DNA sequences in the sample encode the same CDR3. This chain links TRBV11-2 with TRBJ1-5, with a tentative D call TRBD1 (6 bases). This CDR3 has 13 residues. Germline V gene lookup returns CDR1 SGHAT and CDR2 FQNNGV. V was shortened by 1 base and J by 6 bases, with 7 bases between the two germline ends. As DNA, the CDR3 is TGTGCCAGCAGCTTAGGAGGGGGTCAGCCCCAGCATTTT. It is translated as CASSLGGGQPQHF.

V is TRBV9 and J is TRBJ1-1; D is possibly TRBD1 (6 bases). The CDR3 length is 14 residues. Germline V gene data show CDR1 as SGDLS and CDR2 as YYNGEE. The V end lost 5 bases, the J end lost 0 bases, and 11 bases lay between the germline ends. The chain's CDR3 is CASSEQGLNTEAFF. The DNA for the CDR3 is TGTGCCAGCAGTGAACAGGGCCTGAACACTGAAGCTTTCTTT. The full variable domain, rest sourced from reference TRBV9 and TRBJ1-1, is DSGVTQTPKHLITATGQRVTLRCSPRSGDLSVYWYQQSLDQGLQFLIQYYNGEERAKGNILERFSAQQFPDLHSELNLSSLELGDSALYFCASSEQGLNTEAFFGQGTRLTVV.

Here the CDR3 DNA reads TGTGCCATCAGTGAGACGTTTGGGACAGGGGCATATAGTAACTATGGCTACACCTTC. Protein sequence: CAISETFGTGAYSNYGYTF. The gene calls are TRBV10-3 and TRBJ1-2; 10 bases line up with TRBD1. The V gene's germline CDR1 is ENHRY and CDR2 SYGVKD. J gave up 1 base and V 2 bases, and 13 bases lay outside the gene matches. The CDR3 covers 19 residues.

This clone was seen only a few times. The CDR3 is CASRRNGGTGNQISNQPQHF. In DNA, the CDR3 is TGCGCCAGCAGACGAAACGGCGGGACAGGGAACCAAATAAGCAATCAGCCCCAGCATTTT. The rearrangement uses TRBV23-1 and TRBJ1-5; the match to TRBD1 covers 9 bases. TRBV23-1 is designated an ORF whose function remains uncertain. V dropped 6 bases and J dropped 1; count of bases not matched to a gene: 19. This CDR3 comprises 20 residues.

This clone has only a few counts. CDR3 sequence (DNA): TGTGCCACCAGCAGAGGGACAGGGATTAACTATGGCTACACCTTC. Protein product: CATSRGTGINYGYTF. This chain connects TRBV15 to TRBJ1-2; 8 nucleotides align to TRBD1. The V gene's germline CDR1 is LNHNV and CDR2 YYDKDF (reference sequence). The length of the CDR3 is 15 residues. After removal of 1 base from V and 1 base from J, the junction contained 2 bases not matched to a gene.

Only a few counts were recorded for this clone. CDR3 protein: CASSIIGAGDSTDTQYF. Written as DNA, the CDR3 is TGTGCCAGTAGTATTATAGGGGCGGGGGATAGCACAGATACGCAGTATTTT. The rearrangement joins TRBV19 to TRBJ2-3; 7 bases match TRBD2. The V segment lost 3 bases and the J segment 0 bases; nucleotides outside the gene matches: 9. This CDR3 comprises 17 residues. CDR1 and CDR2 (germline): LNHDA, SQIVND (reference sequence).

This chain links TRBV27 with TRBJ2-5; 8 nucleotides match TRBD2. The DNA end is a closer match to TRBJ2-7, so the J assignment may be wrong. This CDR3 is built from 15 residues. The germline V gene has CDR1 MNHEY and CDR2 SMNVEV (reference sequence). The DNA of the CDR3 is TGTGCCAGCAGTTTAGGACACGGGGGGGTCTACGAGCAGTACTTC. Encoded protein: CASSLGHGGVYEQYF.

This clone was picked up a small number of times. V is TRBV10-3 and J is TRBJ2-4, with 11 bases lining up with TRBD2. Germline V CDR1 and CDR2: ENHRY, SYGVKD. The CDR3 is 14 amino acids. V was clipped by 6 bases and J by 7 bases; unmatched bases: 5. CDR3 nucleotides: TGTGCCATCAGCCTTAGCGGGGGGGAGAACATTCAGTACTTC. Amino acids: CAISLSGGENIQYF.

The V call is TRBV6-1, the J call TRBJ1-2, with D perhaps TRBD1 (5 bases). Trimming removed 8 bases at V and 0 bases at J, with 10 bases between. Looked up from germline, CDR1 is MNHNS and CDR2 is SASEGT. The CDR3 runs 13 residues. The CDR3 sequence: CASSSRANYGYTF. In DNA, the CDR3 is TGTGCCAGCTCCAGCAGGGCTAACTATGGCTACACCTTC.

Only a few counts were recorded for this clone. This chain connects TRBV7-9 to TRBJ2-3; D uncertain. The CDR3 length is 13 residues. The germline V gene has CDR1 SEHNR and CDR2 FQNEAQ (reference sequence). The V end was cut by 2 bases, the J end by 2 bases, with 5 bases between. The chain's CDR3 is CASSLKATDTQYF. In DNA, the CDR3 is TGTGCCAGCAGCTTAAAAGCCACAGATACGCAGTATTTT.

This clone was counted only a few times. The chain links TRBV7-6 to TRBJ1-2; TRBD1 matches 9 bases. The germline gives CDR1 SGHVS, CDR2 FNYEAQ. CDR3 size: 14 residues. Trimming removed 1 base from V and 6 bases from J; junction bases left unmatched: 3. In DNA form, the CDR3 reads TGTGCCAGCAGCTTAGGGACAGGGGCCGATGGCTACACCTTC. This encodes CASSLGTGADGYTF.

This clone was seen only a few times. The gene calls are TRBV5-4 and TRBJ1-1; 7 nucleotides match TRBD1. Trimming removed 2 bases from V and 6 bases from J; junction bases left unmatched: 4. CDR1 is SGHNT and CDR2 is YYREEE in the germline V gene (reference sequence). This CDR3 spans 13 amino acids. CDR3 DNA: TGTGCCAGCAGCTTCAGGGACAGATCTGAAGCTTTCTTT. Translating gives CASSFRDRSEAFF. Using reference TRBV5-4 and TRBJ1-1 for the parts outside the CDR3, the full variable domain is ETGVTQSPTHLIKTRGQQVTLRCSSQSGHNTVSWYQQALGQGPQFIFQYYREEENGRGNFPPRFSGLQFPNYSSELNVNALELDDSALYLCASSFRDRSEAFFGQGTRLTVV.

This clone has more than one count but fewer than ten. The chain employs TRBV6-1 and TRBJ1-2; TRBD1 matches at 8 bases. Germline V lookup: CDR1 MNHNS, CDR2 SASEGT. This CDR3 comprises 14 residues. Trimming at V came to 4 bases and at J to 5 bases, leaving 6 bases not matched to a gene. CDR3 bases: TGTGCCAGCAGTGCCGGACAGGGAACGTATGGCTACACCTTC. Translating gives CASSAGQGTYGYTF.